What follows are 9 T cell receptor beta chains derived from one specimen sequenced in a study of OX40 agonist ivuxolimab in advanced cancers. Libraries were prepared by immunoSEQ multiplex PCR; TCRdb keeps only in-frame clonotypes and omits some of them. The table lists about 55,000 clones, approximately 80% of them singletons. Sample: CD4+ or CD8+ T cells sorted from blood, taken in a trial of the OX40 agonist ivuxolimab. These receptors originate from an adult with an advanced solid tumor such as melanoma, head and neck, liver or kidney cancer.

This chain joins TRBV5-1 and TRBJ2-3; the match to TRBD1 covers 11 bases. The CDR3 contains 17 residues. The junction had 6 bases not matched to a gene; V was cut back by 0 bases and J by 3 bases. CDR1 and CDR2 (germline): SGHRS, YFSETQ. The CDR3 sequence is CASSLGTGGLSTDTQYF. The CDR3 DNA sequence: TGCGCCAGCAGCTTGGGGACAGGGGGCCTGTCTACAGATACGCAGTATTTT.

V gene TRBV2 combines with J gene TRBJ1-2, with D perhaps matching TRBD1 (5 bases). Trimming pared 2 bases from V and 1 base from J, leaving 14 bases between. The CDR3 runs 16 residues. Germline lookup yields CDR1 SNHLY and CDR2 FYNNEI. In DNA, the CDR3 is TGTGCCAGCAGTGAACTGGGAGGGGCCCTTAACTATGGCTACACCTTC. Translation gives CASSELGGALNYGYTF.

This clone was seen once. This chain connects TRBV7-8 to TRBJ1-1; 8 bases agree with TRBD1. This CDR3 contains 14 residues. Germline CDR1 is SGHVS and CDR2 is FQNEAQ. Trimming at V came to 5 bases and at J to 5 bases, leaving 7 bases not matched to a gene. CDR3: CASSLRGLGTEAFF. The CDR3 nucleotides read TGTGCCAGCAGCCTCAGGGGGCTTGGGACTGAAGCTTTCTTT.

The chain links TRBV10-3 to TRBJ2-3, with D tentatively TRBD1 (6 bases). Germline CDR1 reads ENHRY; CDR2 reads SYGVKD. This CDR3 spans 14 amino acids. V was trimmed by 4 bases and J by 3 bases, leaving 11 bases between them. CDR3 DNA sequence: TGTGCCATCAGTGTCGGGACACAAACAGATACGCAGTATTTT. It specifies CAISVGTQTDTQYF.

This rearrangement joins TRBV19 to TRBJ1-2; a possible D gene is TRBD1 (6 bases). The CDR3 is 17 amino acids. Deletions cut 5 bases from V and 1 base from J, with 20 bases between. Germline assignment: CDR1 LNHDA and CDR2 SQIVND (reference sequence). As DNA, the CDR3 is TGTGCCAGTAGTTCCCTGCTCAGGGGACATTTTAACTATGGCTACACCTTC. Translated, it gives CASSSLLRGHFNYGYTF.

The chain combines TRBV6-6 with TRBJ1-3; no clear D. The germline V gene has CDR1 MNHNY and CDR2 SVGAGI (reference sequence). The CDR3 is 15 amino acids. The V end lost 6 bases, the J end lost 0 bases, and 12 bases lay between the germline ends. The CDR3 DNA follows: TGTGCCAGCAGATCTACCCCGAACTCTGGAAACACCATATATTTT. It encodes CASRSTPNSGNTIYF.

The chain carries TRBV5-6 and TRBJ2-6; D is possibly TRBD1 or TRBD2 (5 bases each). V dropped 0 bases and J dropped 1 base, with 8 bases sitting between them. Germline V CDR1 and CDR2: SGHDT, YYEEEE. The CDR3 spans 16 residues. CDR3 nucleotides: TGTGCCAGCAGCTTGGGGGGACCGTCTGGGGCCAACGTCCTGACTTTC. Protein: CASSLGGPSGANVLTF. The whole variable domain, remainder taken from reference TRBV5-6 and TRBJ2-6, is DAGVTQSPTHLIKTRGQQVTLRCSPKSGHDTVSWYQQALGQGPQFIFQYYEEEERQRGNFPDRFSGHQFPNYSSELNVNALLLGDSALYLCASSLGGPSGANVLTFGAGSRLTVL.

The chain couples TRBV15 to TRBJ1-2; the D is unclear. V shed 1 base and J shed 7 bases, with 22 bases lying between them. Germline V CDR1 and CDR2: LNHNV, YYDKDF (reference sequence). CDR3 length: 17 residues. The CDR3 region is CATSRAIGWMGRSGYTF. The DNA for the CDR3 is TGTGCCACCAGCAGAGCTATTGGGTGGATGGGCCGTAGTGGCTACACCTTC.

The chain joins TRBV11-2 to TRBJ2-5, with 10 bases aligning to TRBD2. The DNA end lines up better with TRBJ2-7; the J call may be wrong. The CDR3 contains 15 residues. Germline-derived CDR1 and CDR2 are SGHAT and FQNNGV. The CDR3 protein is CASSLHLAGDYEQYF. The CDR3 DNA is TGTGCCAGCAGCCTCCATCTAGCGGGAGACTACGAGCAGTACTTC.